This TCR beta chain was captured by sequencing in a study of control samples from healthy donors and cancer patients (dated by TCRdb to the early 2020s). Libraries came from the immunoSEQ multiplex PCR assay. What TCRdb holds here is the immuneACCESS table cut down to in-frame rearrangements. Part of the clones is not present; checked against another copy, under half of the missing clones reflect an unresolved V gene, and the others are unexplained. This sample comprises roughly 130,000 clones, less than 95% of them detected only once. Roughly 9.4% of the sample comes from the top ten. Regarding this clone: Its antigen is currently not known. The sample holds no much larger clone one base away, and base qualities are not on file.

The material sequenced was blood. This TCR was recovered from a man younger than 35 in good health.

Here the CDR3 is given as CASSSRQGIGDTQYF. The DNA reads TGTGCCAGCAGTTCCAGACAGGGGATTGGAGATACGCAGTATTTT. The V gene is TRBV6-5 and the J gene is TRBJ2-3; the central 8 bases match TRBD1. Spanning cysteine to phenylalanine, the CDR3 consists of 15 amino acids. Kept here is only the CDR3 DNA, which spans 45 bases and is read in frame from base 1. According to the germline V gene, CDR1 reads MNHEY and CDR2 reads SVGAGI. V lost 4 bases and J lost 5 bases, and the count of bases not matched to a germline gene is 8.